This TCR beta chain was identified in a study of Ad26.COV2.S vaccination and SARS-CoV-2 variants. Repertoires were generated with immunoSEQ multiplex PCR, while TCRdb's copy carries only in-frame clones and drops some. The repertoire includes hundreds of thousands of clones, 65% to 90% of them detected once, and about 10% sits in the top ten. Turning to this clone: Its matching antigen is unknown.

The treatment is: over 15 received Ad26.COV2.S at low or high dose, single or two shots; about 5 received placebo; per-sample allocation not given. Vaccine and placebo recipients were sampled on day 63 after the first injection. Findings and limits, study-wide: Ad26.COV2.S recipients had broader spike-specific TCRs (P = 0.0014).

The germline V gene encodes CDR1 SGHTA and CDR2 FQGNSA. This CDR3 region has 15 residues. V lost 1 base to trimming and J lost 6 bases; unmatched junction nucleotides: 6. The TCR comes from a person between 18 and 65 years old who received the Ad26.COV2.S COVID-19 vaccine or a placebo. The chain couples TRBV7-2 to TRBJ1-5; 7 nucleotides agree with TRBD1. The sequenced sample was peripheral blood, obtained in a trial of Ad26.COV2.S vaccine versus placebo. This CDR3 is CASSLGAGDSQPQHF. The CDR3 nucleotides read TGTGCCAGCAGCTTAGGGGCAGGGGACAGTCAGCCCCAGCATTTT.